These 3 T cell receptor beta chains were all obtained from the same sample, sequenced in a study of blood T cell repertoires in COVID-19. Profiled with immunoSEQ multiplex PCR; TCRdb holds only in-frame clones, not every one. The sample shows some 150,000 clones, 83% of them seen only once. Sample: PBMCs or T cells enriched from blood (not recorded which). These TCRs come from a woman aged 45-60 years in a cohort exposed to, infected with or recovered from COVID-19 (not recorded which).

The chain links TRBV7-3 to TRBJ1-1; 9 bases line up with TRBD1. CDR3 length equals 17 residues. Per germline, CDR1 SGHTA and CDR2 FQGTGA. V lost 0 bases and J lost 0; bases outside the gene matches: 5. The CDR3 nucleotides read TGTGCCAGCAGCTTAACGACAGGACAGGGGTTGAACACTGAAGCTTTCTTT. Its translation: CASSLTTGQGLNTEAFF.

This clone was counted only a few times. The chain employs TRBV11-2 and TRBJ1-4, with no clear D. This CDR3 has 14 residues. Germline CDR1 SGHAT, CDR2 FQNNGV. Trimming cost V 4 bases and J 8 bases, with 14 bases left between them. The CDR3 spells CASSSSGVGEKLFF. In DNA, the CDR3 is TGTGCCAGCAGCTCATCGGGAGTCGGGGAAAAACTGTTTTTT.

The V gene is TRBV5-1, the J gene TRBJ2-1, with TRBD1 identical over 8 bases. V shed 4 bases, J shed 5 bases, and the junction held 5 bases outside the gene matches. Germline assignment: CDR1 SGHRS and CDR2 YFSETQ. The CDR3 covers 14 residues. CDR3 protein: CASSTQTGDNEQFF. DNA for the CDR3: TGCGCCAGCAGCACTCAGACAGGGGACAATGAGCAGTTCTTC.